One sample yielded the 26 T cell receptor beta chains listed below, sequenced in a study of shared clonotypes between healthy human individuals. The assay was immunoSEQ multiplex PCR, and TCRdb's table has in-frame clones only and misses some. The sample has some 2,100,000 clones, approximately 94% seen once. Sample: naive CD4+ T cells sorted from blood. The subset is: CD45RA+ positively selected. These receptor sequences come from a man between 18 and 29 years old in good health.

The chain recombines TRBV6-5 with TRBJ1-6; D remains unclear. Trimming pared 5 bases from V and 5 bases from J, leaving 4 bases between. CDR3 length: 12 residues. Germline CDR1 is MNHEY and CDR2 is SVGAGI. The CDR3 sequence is CASSRNNSPLHF. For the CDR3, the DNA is TGTGCCAGCAGTCGGAATAATTCACCCCTCCACTTT.

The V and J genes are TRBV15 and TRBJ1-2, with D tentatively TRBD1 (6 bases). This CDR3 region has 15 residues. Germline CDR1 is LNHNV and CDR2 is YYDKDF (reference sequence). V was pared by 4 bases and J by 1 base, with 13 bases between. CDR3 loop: CATSTPGHVNYGYTF. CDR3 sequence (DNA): TGTGCCACCAGCACCCCGGGACATGTTAACTATGGCTACACCTTC.

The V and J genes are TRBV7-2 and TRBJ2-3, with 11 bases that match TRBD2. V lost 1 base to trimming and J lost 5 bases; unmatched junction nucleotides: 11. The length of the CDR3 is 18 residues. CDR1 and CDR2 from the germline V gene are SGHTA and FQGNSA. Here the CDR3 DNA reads TGTGCCAGCAGCTTAGTTGCCTTTCCAGGACTAGCGGGAGATACGCAGTATTTT. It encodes CASSLVAFPGLAGDTQYF.

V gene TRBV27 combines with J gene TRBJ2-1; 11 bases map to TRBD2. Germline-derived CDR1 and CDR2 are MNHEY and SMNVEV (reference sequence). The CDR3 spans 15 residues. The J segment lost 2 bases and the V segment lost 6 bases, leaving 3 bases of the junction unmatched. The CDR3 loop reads CASRQLAGAYNEQFF. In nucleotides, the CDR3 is TGTGCCAGCAGACAACTAGCGGGAGCCTACAATGAGCAGTTCTTC.

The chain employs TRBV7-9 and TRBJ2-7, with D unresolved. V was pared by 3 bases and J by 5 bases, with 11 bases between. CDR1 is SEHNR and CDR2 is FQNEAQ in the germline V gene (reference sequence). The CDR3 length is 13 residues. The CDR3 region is CASSFPPLNEQYF. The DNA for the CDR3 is TGTGCCAGCAGCTTTCCCCCCCTTAACGAGCAGTACTTC.

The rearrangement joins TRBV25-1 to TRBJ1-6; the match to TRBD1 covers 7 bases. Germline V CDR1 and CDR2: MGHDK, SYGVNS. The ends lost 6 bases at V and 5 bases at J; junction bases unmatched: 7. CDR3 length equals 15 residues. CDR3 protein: CASRKAGTDNSPLHF. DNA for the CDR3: TGTGCCAGCAGGAAAGCCGGGACAGATAATTCACCCCTCCACTTT.

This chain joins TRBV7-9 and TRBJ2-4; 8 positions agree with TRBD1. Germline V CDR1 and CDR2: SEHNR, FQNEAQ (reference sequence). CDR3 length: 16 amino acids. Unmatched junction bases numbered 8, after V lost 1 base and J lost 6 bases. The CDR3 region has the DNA TGTGCCAGCAGCTTAGGACAGGGGCGCGCCGCAAACATTCAGTACTTC. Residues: CASSLGQGRAANIQYF.

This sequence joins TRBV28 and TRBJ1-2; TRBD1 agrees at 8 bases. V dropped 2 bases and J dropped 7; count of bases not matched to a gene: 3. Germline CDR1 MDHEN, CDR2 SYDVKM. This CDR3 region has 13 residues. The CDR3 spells CASSLGQGTGYTF. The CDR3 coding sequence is TGTGCCAGCAGTTTAGGACAGGGTACTGGCTACACCTTC.

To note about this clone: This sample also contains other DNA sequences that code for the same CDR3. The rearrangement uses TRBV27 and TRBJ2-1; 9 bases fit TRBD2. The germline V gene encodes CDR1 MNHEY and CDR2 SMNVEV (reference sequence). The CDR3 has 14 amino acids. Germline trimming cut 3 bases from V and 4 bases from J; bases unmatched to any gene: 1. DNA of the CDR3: TGTGCCAGCAGTTTCCTAGCGGGATACAATGAGCAGTTCTTC. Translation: CASSFLAGYNEQFF.

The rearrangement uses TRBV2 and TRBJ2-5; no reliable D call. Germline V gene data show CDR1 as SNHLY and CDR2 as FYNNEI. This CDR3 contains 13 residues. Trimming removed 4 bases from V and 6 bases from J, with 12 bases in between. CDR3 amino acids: CASSGATLKTQYF. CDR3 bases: TGTGCCAGCAGTGGAGCCACTCTAAAGACCCAGTACTTC.

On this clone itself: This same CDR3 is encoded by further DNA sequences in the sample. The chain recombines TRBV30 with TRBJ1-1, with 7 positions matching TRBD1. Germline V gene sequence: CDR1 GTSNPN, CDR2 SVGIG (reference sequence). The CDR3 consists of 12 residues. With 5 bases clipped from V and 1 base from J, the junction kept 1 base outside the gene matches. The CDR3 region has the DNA TGTGCCTGGGGGGACAGGAACACTGAAGCTTTCTTT. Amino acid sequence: CAWGDRNTEAFF.

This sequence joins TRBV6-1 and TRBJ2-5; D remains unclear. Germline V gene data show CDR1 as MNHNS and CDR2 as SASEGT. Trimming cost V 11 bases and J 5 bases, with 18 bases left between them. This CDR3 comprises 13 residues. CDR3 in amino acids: CALGPQNVETQYF. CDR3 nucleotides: TGTGCCTTAGGGCCCCAAAATGTGGAGACCCAGTACTTC.

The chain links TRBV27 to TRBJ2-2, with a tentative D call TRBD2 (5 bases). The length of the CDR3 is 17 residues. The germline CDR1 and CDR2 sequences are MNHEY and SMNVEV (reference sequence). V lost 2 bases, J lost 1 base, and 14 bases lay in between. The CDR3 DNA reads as TGTGCCAGCAGTTTACTGCGGGCGACAAAGAACACCGGGGAGCTGTTTTTT. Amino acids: CASSLLRATKNTGELFF.

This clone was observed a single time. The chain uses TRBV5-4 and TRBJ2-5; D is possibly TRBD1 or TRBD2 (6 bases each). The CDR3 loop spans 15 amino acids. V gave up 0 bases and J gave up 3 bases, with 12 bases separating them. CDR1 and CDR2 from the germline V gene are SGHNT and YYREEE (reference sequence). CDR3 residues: CASSLVAGGEETQYF. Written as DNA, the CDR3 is TGTGCCAGCAGCTTGGTAGCCGGGGGCGAAGAGACCCAGTACTTC.

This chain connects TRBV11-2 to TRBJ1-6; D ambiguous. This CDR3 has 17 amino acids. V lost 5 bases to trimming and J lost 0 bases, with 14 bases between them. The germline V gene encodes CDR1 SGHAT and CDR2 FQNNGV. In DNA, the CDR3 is TGTGCCAGCAGCCTAGGACTCTTCGGCTCCTATAATTCACCCCTCCACTTT. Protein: CASSLGLFGSYNSPLHF.

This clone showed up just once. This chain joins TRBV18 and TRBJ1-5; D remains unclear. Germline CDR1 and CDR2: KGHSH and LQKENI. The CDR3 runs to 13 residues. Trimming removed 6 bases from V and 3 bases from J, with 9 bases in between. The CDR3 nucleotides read TGTGCCAGCTCGCGAGATCTCAATCAGCCCCAGCATTTT. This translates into CASSRDLNQPQHF.

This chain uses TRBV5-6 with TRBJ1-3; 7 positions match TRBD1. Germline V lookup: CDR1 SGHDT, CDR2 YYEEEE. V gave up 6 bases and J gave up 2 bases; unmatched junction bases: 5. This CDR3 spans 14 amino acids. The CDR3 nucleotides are TGTGCCAGCAACCCCACAGGGGCTGGAAACACCATATATTTT. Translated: CASNPTGAGNTIYF.

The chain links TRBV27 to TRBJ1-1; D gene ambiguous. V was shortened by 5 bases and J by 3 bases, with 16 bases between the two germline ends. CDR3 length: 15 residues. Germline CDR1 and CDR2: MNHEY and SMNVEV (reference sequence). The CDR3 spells CASSLTGRAYTEAFF. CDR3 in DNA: TGTGCCAGCAGTCTAACGGGGAGAGCGTACACTGAAGCTTTCTTT.

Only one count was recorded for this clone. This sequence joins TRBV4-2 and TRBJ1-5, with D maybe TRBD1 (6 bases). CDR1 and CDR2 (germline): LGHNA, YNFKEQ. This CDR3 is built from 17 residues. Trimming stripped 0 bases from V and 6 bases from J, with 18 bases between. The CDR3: CASSQDLYPQGLQPQHF. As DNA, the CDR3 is TGTGCCAGCAGCCAAGATCTATATCCGCAGGGGCTTCAGCCCCAGCATTTT.

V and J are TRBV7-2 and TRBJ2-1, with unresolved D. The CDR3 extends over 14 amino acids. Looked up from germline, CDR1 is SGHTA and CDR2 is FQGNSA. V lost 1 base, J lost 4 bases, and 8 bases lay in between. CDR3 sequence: CASSLGLPYNEQFF. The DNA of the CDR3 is TGTGCCAGCAGCTTAGGTCTCCCGTACAATGAGCAGTTCTTC. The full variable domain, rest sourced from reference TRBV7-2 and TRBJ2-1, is GAGVSQSPSNKVTEKGKDVELRCDPISGHTALYWYRQSLGQGLEFLIYFQGNSAPDKSGLPSDRFSAERTGGSVSTLTIQRTQQEDSAVYLCASSLGLPYNEQFFGPGTRLTVL.

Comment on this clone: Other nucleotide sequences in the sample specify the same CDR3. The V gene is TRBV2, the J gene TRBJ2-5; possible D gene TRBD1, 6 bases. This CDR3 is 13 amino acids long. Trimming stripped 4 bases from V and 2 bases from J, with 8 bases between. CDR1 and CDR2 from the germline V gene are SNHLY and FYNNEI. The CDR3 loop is CASSGQAQETQYF. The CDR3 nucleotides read TGTGCCAGCAGTGGACAGGCTCAAGAGACCCAGTACTTC.

CDR3 nucleotide sequence: TGTGCCAGCAGTGACACAGGTGGGATGTCAGAAAAACTGTTTTTT. This codes for CASSDTGGMSEKLFF. The V and J genes are TRBV25-1 and TRBJ1-4, with D possibly matching TRBD1 (5 bases). Trimming stripped 3 bases from V and 8 bases from J, with 16 bases between. Germline CDR1 reads MGHDK; CDR2 reads SYGVNS. The CDR3 loop spans 15 amino acids.

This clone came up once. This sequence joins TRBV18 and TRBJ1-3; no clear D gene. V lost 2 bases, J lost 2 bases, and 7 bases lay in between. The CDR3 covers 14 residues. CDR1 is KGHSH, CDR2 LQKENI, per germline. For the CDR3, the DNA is TGTGCCAGCTCACCAGACGGTACTGGAAACACCATATATTTT. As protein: CASSPDGTGNTIYF.

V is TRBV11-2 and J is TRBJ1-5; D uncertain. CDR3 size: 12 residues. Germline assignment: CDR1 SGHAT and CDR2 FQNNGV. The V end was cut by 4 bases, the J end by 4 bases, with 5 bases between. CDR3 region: CASSSTNQPQHF. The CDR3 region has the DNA TGTGCCAGCAGCTCCACAAATCAGCCCCAGCATTTT.

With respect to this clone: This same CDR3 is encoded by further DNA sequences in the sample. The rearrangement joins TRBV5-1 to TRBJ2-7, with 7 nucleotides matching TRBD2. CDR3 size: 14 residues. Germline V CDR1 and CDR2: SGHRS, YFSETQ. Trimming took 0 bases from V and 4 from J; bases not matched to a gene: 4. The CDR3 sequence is CASSLAGSGYEQYF. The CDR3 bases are TGCGCCAGCAGCTTGGCAGGTAGCGGGTACGAGCAGTACTTC.

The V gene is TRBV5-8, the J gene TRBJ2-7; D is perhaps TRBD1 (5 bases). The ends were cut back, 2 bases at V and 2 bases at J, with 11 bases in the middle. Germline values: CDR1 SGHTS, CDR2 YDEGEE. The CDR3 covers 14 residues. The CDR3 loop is CASSFIETAYEQYF. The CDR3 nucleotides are TGTGCCAGCAGCTTTATTGAGACAGCCTACGAGCAGTACTTC. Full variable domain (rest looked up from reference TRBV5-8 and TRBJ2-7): EAGVTQSPTHLIKTRGQQATLRCSPISGHTSVYWYQQALGLGLQFLLWYDEGEERNRGNFPPRFSGRQFPNYSSELNVNALELEDSALYLCASSFIETAYEQYFGPGTRLTVT.